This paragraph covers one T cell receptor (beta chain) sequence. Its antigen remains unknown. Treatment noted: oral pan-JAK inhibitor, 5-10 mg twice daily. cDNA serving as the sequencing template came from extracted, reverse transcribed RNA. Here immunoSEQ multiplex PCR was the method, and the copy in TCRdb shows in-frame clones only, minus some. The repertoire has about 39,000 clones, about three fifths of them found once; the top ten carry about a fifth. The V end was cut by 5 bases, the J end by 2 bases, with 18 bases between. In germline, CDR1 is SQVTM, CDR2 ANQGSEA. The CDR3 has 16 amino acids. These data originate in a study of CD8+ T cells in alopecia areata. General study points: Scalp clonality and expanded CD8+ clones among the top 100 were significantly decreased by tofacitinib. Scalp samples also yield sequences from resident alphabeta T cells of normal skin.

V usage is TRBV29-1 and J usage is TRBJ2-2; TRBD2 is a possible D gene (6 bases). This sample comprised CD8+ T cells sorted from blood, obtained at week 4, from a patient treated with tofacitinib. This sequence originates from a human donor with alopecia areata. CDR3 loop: CSVSLEEGTNTGELFF. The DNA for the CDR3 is TGCAGCGTTTCTCTTGAGGAGGGAACCAACACCGGGGAGCTGTTTTTT.